This T cell receptor (beta chain) appears in the sequencing data of a study of control samples from healthy donors and cancer patients. CDR3 length: 15 amino acids. Trimming removed 5 bases from V and 1 base from J; junction bases left unmatched: 5. Germline values: CDR1 ENHRY, CDR2 SYGVKD. Repertoires were generated with immunoSEQ multiplex PCR, while TCRdb's copy carries only in-frame clones and drops some. The data contain around 130,000 clones, around 92% of them seen just once; the ten biggest clones take up 40%. This clone was seen only once. The sample consisted of blood. This rearrangement joins TRBV10-3 to TRBJ2-5, with 9 bases that match TRBD1. The TCR originated in a man aged 45-65 years in good health. The CDR3 region has the DNA TGTGCCATCAGTCGAAACAGGGGGCCCCAAGAGACCCAGTACTTC. Translated, it gives CAISRNRGPQETQYF.